One and the same sample provided the 12 T cell receptor beta chains below, sequenced in a study of CD8 T cells in ankylosing spondylitis. One entry per CDR3 protein, called by TCRdb with MiXCR from the 5' RACE reads. Of around 330,000 distinct CDR3 sequences in the sample, around a tenth are singletons; the top ten hold roughly 9.2%. The sequencing sample was made of blood, either unsorted or a sorted T cell fraction (not recorded which). The receptors were sampled from a female donor with ankylosing spondylitis or in good health (not recorded which).

This clonotype showed up just a few times. The chain combines TRBV2 with TRBJ2-1; TRBD2 might be the D (6 bases). Trimming took 8 bases from V and 7 from J, leaving 18 bases between them. There are 14 residues in the CDR3. From germline, CDR1 is SNHLY and CDR2 FYNNEI. The CDR3 is CASSGTGVENEQFF. The CDR3 DNA sequence: TGTGCCAGCTCTGGGACGGGAGTAGAGAATGAGCAGTTCTTC.

This clonotype was detected ten times or more. The chain uses TRBV20-1 and TRBJ1-5, with D maybe TRBD1 (6 bases). From germline, CDR1 is DFQATT and CDR2 SNEGSKA (reference sequence). This CDR3 contains 13 residues. V lost 5 bases to trimming and J lost 7 bases, with 15 bases between them. Here the CDR3 DNA reads TGCAGTGCTCACCAGGCGGGGACACAGCCCCAGCATTTT. Its translation: CSAHQAGTQPQHF.

Turning to this clonotype: Just one base apart from a much larger clone, this may be a read error. The J gene is TRBJ1-1, the V gene TRBV5-1, with D perhaps matching TRBD1 (5 bases). CDR1 is SGHRS, CDR2 YFSETQ, per germline. This CDR3 spans 15 amino acids. Trimming shortened V by 4 bases and J by 6 bases, and 19 bases separated the two germline ends. The CDR3 spells CASSPSGTTGAEAFF. CDR3 sequence (DNA): TGCGCCAGCAGCCCCTCCGGGACTACGGGAGCTGAAGCTTTCTTT.

This clonotype was detected only a few times. The rearrangement links TRBV27 to TRBJ2-7; possibly TRBD2 for D (6 bases). Trimming took 4 bases from V and 6 from J, leaving 13 bases between them. The V gene's germline CDR1 is MNHEY and CDR2 SMNVEV (reference sequence). The CDR3 covers 13 residues. In DNA form, the CDR3 reads TGTGCCAGCAGTTCCCCTCCCGGGGGCGAGCAGTACTTC. The encoded protein is CASSSPPGGEQYF.

This clonotype has a count of ten or more. The V call is TRBV28, the J call TRBJ2-4; TRBD2 agrees at 10 bases. V lost 3 bases and J lost 4; bases outside the gene matches: 6. The CDR3 covers 16 residues. Per germline, CDR1 MDHEN and CDR2 SYDVKM. Here the CDR3 reads CASSFKREGLKNIQYF. The CDR3 DNA is TGTGCCAGCAGTTTCAAGCGGGAGGGCCTTAAAAACATTCAGTACTTC.

This clonotype was seen a handful of times. This chain links TRBV19 with TRBJ1-1, with D hard to call. CDR1 LNHDA and CDR2 SQIVND come from the germline V gene (reference sequence). Trimming cost V 6 bases and J 1 base, with 12 bases left between them. The CDR3 has 14 residues. CDR3 nucleotides: TGTGCCAGTAGCATATTCAGGAAGAACACTGAAGCTTTCTTT. Residues: CASSIFRKNTEAFF.

The rearrangement joins TRBV20-1 to TRBJ2-7, with unresolved D. CDR3 length: 14 residues. The V and J ends lost 5 bases and 6 bases respectively, with 20 bases between them. CDR1 and CDR2 from the germline V gene are DFQATT and SNEGSKA (reference sequence). The DNA for the CDR3 is TGCAGTGCTCCCCCCGACCCCAGACCCAGCGAGCAGTACTTC. Amino acids: CSAPPDPRPSEQYF.

This clonotype was recorded at least ten times. The CDR3 region has the DNA TGCAGTGCTAGTCGCACCCTGGGGTACAATGAGCAGTTCTTC. This encodes CSASRTLGYNEQFF. The chain joins TRBV20-1 to TRBJ2-1; D is undetermined. This CDR3 is built from 14 residues. The germline V gene has CDR1 DFQATT and CDR2 SNEGSKA (reference sequence). Deletions cut 3 bases from V and 4 bases from J, with 13 bases between.

This clonotype has at least ten counts. This chain uses TRBV20-1 with TRBJ2-5; TRBD2 might be the D (6 bases). The CDR3 is 11 amino acids. Germline values: CDR1 DFQATT, CDR2 SNEGSKA (reference sequence). V lost 8 bases, J lost 2 bases, and 9 bases lay in between. The CDR3 coding sequence is TGCAGTAGGGACTTACAAGAGACCCAGTACTTC. Protein product: CSRDLQETQYF.

V and J are TRBV6-2 or TRBV6-3 and TRBJ2-1; 11 bases align to TRBD2. V dropped 9 bases and J dropped 6; count of bases not matched to a gene: 4. CDR3 length: 13 amino acids. Per germline, CDR1 MNHEY and CDR2 SVGEGT. CDR3 amino acids: CASSGRAVNEQFF. The DNA of the CDR3 is TGTGCCAGTAGCGGGAGGGCCGTCAATGAGCAGTTCTTC.

Many counts were recorded for this clonotype. The chain is built from TRBV15 and TRBJ2-1; D is uncertain. Trimming left V 0 bases short and J 6 bases short, with 15 bases between. The CDR3 contains 16 residues. Per germline, CDR1 LNHNV and CDR2 YYDKDF (reference sequence). CDR3 in DNA: TGTGCCACCAGCAGAGATAGAGGAGACCTGGGCAATGAGCAGTTCTTC. Its protein is CATSRDRGDLGNEQFF.

This clonotype was detected ten times or more. The chain employs TRBV20-1 and TRBJ2-4; 10 nucleotides match TRBD1. The CDR3 totals 14 residues. V lost 4 bases to trimming and J lost 9 bases; unmatched junction nucleotides: 9. Germline V gene sequence: CDR1 DFQATT, CDR2 SNEGSKA (reference sequence). The CDR3 nucleotides are TGCAGTGCTAAGGACAGGGGGTTTCTGCGCATTCAGTACTTC. Its translation: CSAKDRGFLRIQYF.